This T cell receptor (beta chain) was recovered during a study of chemoradiotherapy in HPV16-positive cancers. Study-wide background: Functional T-cell assays on two HPV16-positive patients' cells defined candidate HPV-specific clones and common TCR motifs.

The protocol was immunoSEQ multiplex PCR, while the TCRdb copy is restricted to in-frame clones and leaves out a portion. Of under 85,000 clones listed, roughly 90% are singletons. CDR1 and CDR2 (germline): LNHDA, SQIVND (reference sequence). Trimming pared 7 bases from V and 4 bases from J, leaving 5 bases between. CDR3 size: 11 residues. This receptor was taken from a human donor with HPV-associated anogenital cancer. Sequencing used blood, obtained from a patient who underwent chemoradiotherapy. The chain joins TRBV19 to TRBJ2-1, with D perhaps matching TRBD1 (5 bases). CDR3 sequence reads: CASNRYNEQFF. In DNA, the CDR3 is TGTGCCAGTAACAGGTACAATGAGCAGTTCTTC.